This T cell receptor (beta chain) was obtained from a study of blood T cell repertoires in COVID-19. Study-level background: Sources were T cells, B-cell-depleted T cells, or PBMCs; the material itself was cDNA or gDNA.

The authors' processing: Estimation of nucleated cell counts was performed using reference gene primer amplification. Sequencing was performed with immunoSEQ multiplex PCR; in TCRdb, only in-frame clones are kept and a portion is missing. The V and J calls and clone size are taken from that table; D and trimming were inferred from the DNA. The sample lists about 480,000 clones, 85% to 90% occurring once. The CDR3 loop spans 15 amino acids. The ends were cut back, 8 bases at V and 0 bases at J, with 16 bases in the middle. Per germline, CDR1 PRHDT and CDR2 FYEKMQ (reference sequence). Assignment of participants to cohorts was predicated upon participant-reported clinical history. Cohort 3 recovery required two negative PCRs, clearance, or symptom resolution.

This receptor was taken from a woman aged 35 to 49 who had recovered from COVID-19. The J gene is TRBJ1-2, the V gene TRBV13; D unresolved. The sequencing input was PBMCs or T cells enriched from blood (not recorded which). The CDR3 DNA is TGTGCCAGCCGAGAGTCGGGATTAGCTAACTATGGCTACACCTTC. This encodes CASRESGLANYGYTF.